Presented here are 29 T cell receptor beta chains from one specimen sequenced in a study of radiation and T cells in renal cell carcinoma (dated by TCRdb to 2020 to 2021). The library was generated by the immunoSEQ multiplex PCR assay. The clones in this table, taken by TCRdb from immuneACCESS, are in-frame only. Not every clone is retained; where verified, under half of the shortfall comes from an unresolved V gene, and the cause of the rest is unknown. For this sample there are 70,000 or so clones; 82% appear just once. Of the sample, around 5.5% is held by the ten largest clones. In light of the paper, this sample's time point label describes: blood 2 weeks post-SBRT. The treatment or condition label on this specimen signifies: 15 Gy SBRT to primary tumor, nephrectomy 4 weeks later. The starting material was blood, obtained from a patient whose treatment included radiotherapy and nephrectomy. Source of these receptors: a man in his sixties with renal cell carcinoma.

This sequence joins TRBV5-4 and TRBJ2-3, with 11 bases that match TRBD2. CDR3 size: 18 residues. V trimming: 0 bases; J trimming: 2 bases; junction bases outside the gene matches: 8. Germline CDR1 is SGHNT and CDR2 is YYREEE (reference sequence). The CDR3 spells CASSLAERLAGLTDTQYF. The CDR3 region has the DNA TGTGCCAGCAGCTTGGCCGAGAGACTAGCGGGGCTCACAGATACGCAGTATTTT.

The V gene is TRBV12-2, the J gene TRBJ2-1; whether TRBD1, the table's D call, matches the DNA was not checked. TRBV12-2 is noted as a pseudogene. The CDR3 covers 17 residues. For the CDR3, the DNA is TGTGCAAGTCGCTCTACCCCTCTCCGGGACAGGGCGGATGAGCAGTTCTTC. It translates to CASRSTPLRDRADEQFF.

This chain links TRBV11-2 with TRBJ2-1; D ambiguous. V dropped 1 base and J dropped 6 bases, with 1 base sitting between them. The germline V gene has CDR1 SGHAT and CDR2 FQNNGV. This CDR3 region has 11 residues. The CDR3 region has the DNA TGTGCCAGCAGCTTAGGCAATGAGCAGTTCTTC. It encodes CASSLGNEQFF.

This chain connects TRBV5-6 to TRBJ1-6; TRBD1 matches at 7 bases. The germline V gene encodes CDR1 SGHDT and CDR2 YYEEEE. Losses at the gene ends were 4 bases for V and 10 bases for J; bases not matched to a gene: 17. This CDR3 has 17 residues. This chain's CDR3 is CASSDGYITGTDSPLHF. The CDR3 DNA reads TGTGCCAGCAGCGATGGCTATATCACCGGGACAGACTCACCCCTCCACTTT.

The gene calls are TRBV28 and TRBJ2-1; D remains ambiguous. Germline CDR1 MDHEN, CDR2 SYDVKM. Trimming removed 4 bases at V and 3 bases at J, with 13 bases between. This CDR3 comprises 15 residues. The CDR3 reads CASSSNRAFYNEQFF. The CDR3 DNA is TGTGCCAGCAGTTCAAACCGGGCCTTCTACAATGAGCAGTTCTTC.

This clone turned up a few times. V usage is TRBV13 and J usage is TRBJ2-7, with D hard to call. CDR1 and CDR2 from the germline V gene are PRHDT and FYEKMQ (reference sequence). The CDR3 sequence is 14 residues long. V was trimmed by 0 bases and J by 3 bases, leaving 9 bases between them. The CDR3 nucleotides read TGTGCCAGCAGCTTAGGCCTAGTTGGCTACGAGCAGTACTTC. It specifies CASSLGLVGYEQYF. Filled out from reference TRBV13 and TRBJ2-7, the complete variable domain reads AAGVIQSPRHLIKEKRETATLKCYPIPRHDTVYWYQQGPGQDPQFLISFYEKMQSDKGSIPDRFSAQQFSDYHSELNMSSLELGDSALYFCASSLGLVGYEQYFGPGTRLTVT.

The J gene is TRBJ2-5, the V gene TRBV6-1, with D unclear. CDR3 length: 13 amino acids. V dropped 1 base and J dropped 7 bases, with 10 bases sitting between them. Per the germline V gene, CDR1 is MNHNS and CDR2 is SASEGT. The CDR3 DNA reads TGTGCCAGCAGTGAAGTTGGAATTGGGACCCAGTACTTC. It yields the protein CASSEVGIGTQYF.

Judged by abundance, this clone is medium-sized. The rearrangement links TRBV28 to TRBJ2-5; 7 nucleotides match TRBD2. The CDR3 contains 14 residues. The V segment lost 3 bases and the J segment 1 base; nucleotides outside the gene matches: 2. From germline, CDR1 is MDHEN and CDR2 SYDVKM. The DNA for the CDR3 is TGTGCCAGCAGTTTCACTAGCGCCCAAGAGACCCAGTACTTC. Its protein is CASSFTSAQETQYF.

This rearrangement joins TRBV9 to TRBJ2-3; D is undetermined. The length of the CDR3 is 15 residues. Trimming took off 4 bases at V and 3 bases at J, with 15 bases between the two ends. In germline, CDR1 is SGDLS, CDR2 YYNGEE. The CDR3 DNA sequence: TGTGCCAGCAGCTCAGGAGCGCCTCCTACAGATACGCAGTATTTT. It specifies CASSSGAPPTDTQYF.

By its share, this clone is medium-sized. This chain uses TRBV27 with TRBJ2-3; D is possibly TRBD1 or TRBD2 (5 bases each). Germline CDR1 MNHEY, CDR2 SMNVEV (reference sequence). Trimming removed 2 bases at V and 0 bases at J, with 12 bases between. This CDR3 is built from 16 residues. The CDR3 bases are TGTGCCAGCAGTTTAGCCCATGGGACGAGCACAGATACGCAGTATTTT. Translated, it gives CASSLAHGTSTDTQYF.

The rearrangement links TRBV19 to TRBJ2-2; D may be TRBD1 (6 bases). CDR1 is LNHDA and CDR2 is SQIVND in the germline V gene (reference sequence). Trimming shortened V by 9 bases and J by 2 bases, and 16 bases separated the two germline ends. The CDR3 covers 15 residues. The CDR3 DNA reads as TGTGCCAGCAGGGGTAGGACAGTAAACACCGGGGAGCTGTTTTTT. Translated, it gives CASRGRTVNTGELFF.

CDR3 sequence reads: CASSLLGTVGYEQYF. The CDR3 DNA reads as TGTGCCAGCAGCCTCCTAGGGACAGTGGGGTACGAGCAGTACTTC. The V call is TRBV14, the J call TRBJ2-7, with TRBD1 matching 7 bases. The V gene's germline CDR1 is SGHDN and CDR2 FVKESK. With 4 bases clipped from V and 4 bases from J, the junction kept 10 bases outside the gene matches. This CDR3 region has 15 residues.

The chain uses TRBV7-2 and TRBJ2-5; D unresolved. CDR1 is SGHTA, CDR2 FQGNSA, per germline. The CDR3 is 13 amino acids. V lost 6 bases and J lost 5, with 13 bases in between. The CDR3 loop is CASRPPARETQYF. DNA of the CDR3: TGTGCCAGCAGACCCCCAGCTAGGGAGACCCAGTACTTC.

This clone was seen a few times. V and J are TRBV27 and TRBJ2-7, with 11 nucleotides matching TRBD1. The V gene end was trimmed by 6 bases and the J gene end by 3 bases; junction bases not matched to a gene: 10. The germline V gene encodes CDR1 MNHEY and CDR2 SMNVEV (reference sequence). The length of the CDR3 is 16 residues. For the CDR3, the DNA is TGTGCCAGCAGCCGCATTACCGGGACAGGGGGCTACGAGCAGTACTTC. Amino acids: CASSRITGTGGYEQYF.

The chain carries TRBV18 and TRBJ2-1, with a weak D call TRBD1 (5 bases). The germline V and J ends were trimmed by 4 bases and 7 bases, with 11 bases remaining between them. This CDR3 contains 13 residues. Germline V gives CDR1 KGHSH, CDR2 LQKENI. CDR3: CASSQQGFNEQFF. The CDR3 nucleotides read TGTGCCAGCTCACAGCAGGGTTTTAATGAGCAGTTCTTC. The full variable domain, completed using reference TRBV18 and TRBJ2-1, is NAGVMQNPRHLVRRRGQEARLRCSPMKGHSHVYWYRQLPEEGLKFMVYLQKENIIDESGMPKERFSAEFPKEGPSILRIQQVVRGDSAAYFCASSQQGFNEQFFGPGTRLTVL.

The J gene is TRBJ2-3, the V gene TRBV5-1, with 7 nucleotides matching TRBD2. V was clipped by 4 bases and J by 2 bases; unmatched bases: 10. The germline gives CDR1 SGHRS, CDR2 YFSETQ. The CDR3 totals 16 residues. This CDR3 is CASSLLRDYLTDTQYF. CDR3 DNA sequence: TGCGCCAGCAGCCTCCTCCGGGACTACCTCACAGATACGCAGTATTTT.

The CDR3 region has the DNA TGCAGCGGAAGGGTTACCCTCAGCGGGGAGCTGTTTTTT. Its protein product is CSGRVTLSGELFF. This chain connects TRBV29-1 to TRBJ2-2; D is ambiguous. This CDR3 is 13 amino acids long. The germline V gene encodes CDR1 SQVTM and CDR2 ANQGSEA. V lost 7 bases, J lost 7 bases, and 16 bases lay in between.

The rearrangement uses TRBV6-5 and TRBJ1-5; 9 positions match TRBD1. Germline loops: CDR1 MNHEY, CDR2 SVGAGI. V lost 5 bases and J lost 2; bases outside the gene matches: 4. The CDR3 spans 15 residues. CDR3 sequence: CASSPRTGGNQPQHF. The DNA of the CDR3 is TGTGCCAGCAGTCCGCGGACAGGGGGCAATCAGCCCCAGCATTTT.

This sequence joins TRBV7-9 and TRBJ1-2; 10 bases match TRBD1. The V segment lost 5 bases and the J segment 6 bases; nucleotides outside the gene matches: 9. This CDR3 region has 15 residues. Germline values: CDR1 SEHNR, CDR2 FQNEAQ (reference sequence). For the CDR3, the DNA is TGTGCCAGCAGCCCGGGACAGGGGATCGTCGATGGCTACACCTTC. It codes for CASSPGQGIVDGYTF. The full variable domain, rest sourced from reference TRBV7-9 and TRBJ1-2, is DTGVSQNPRHKITKRGQNVTFRCDPISEHNRLYWYRQTLGQGPEFLTYFQNEAQLEKSRLLSDRFSAERPKGSFSTLEIQRTEQGDSAMYLCASSPGQGIVDGYTFGSGTRLTVV.

The chain employs TRBV29-1 and TRBJ1-2, with a weak D call TRBD1 (6 bases). Germline V gene data show CDR1 as SQVTM and CDR2 as ANQGSEA. CDR3 length: 14 residues. Between the trimmed V and J ends, which lost 3 bases and 7 bases, there was a span of 18 bases. CDR3 sequence reads: CSVDPVRGPSGYTF. As DNA, the CDR3 is TGCAGCGTTGACCCCGTCAGGGGACCCTCTGGCTACACCTTC.

The CDR3 DNA follows: TGTGCCAGCTCACCATACCATGAGGGCACTGAAGCTTTCTTT. Translation gives CASSPYHEGTEAFF. The rearrangement uses TRBV18 and TRBJ1-1, with D uncertain. Germline assignment: CDR1 KGHSH and CDR2 LQKENI. V lost 2 bases and J 4 bases, leaving 11 bases between the germline ends. The CDR3 has 14 amino acids.

The chain is built from TRBV2 and TRBJ1-4; 8 nucleotides align to TRBD1. CDR1 is SNHLY and CDR2 is FYNNEI in the germline V gene. Unmatched junction bases numbered 6, after V lost 7 bases and J lost 2 bases. CDR3 length: 15 residues. The CDR3 sequence: CASTGQGSTNEKLFF. CDR3 coding DNA: TGTGCCAGCACCGGACAGGGATCCACTAATGAAAAACTGTTTTTT.

This chain links TRBV27 with TRBJ1-5; 8 bases align to TRBD1. This CDR3 spans 15 amino acids. Germline CDR1 reads MNHEY; CDR2 reads SMNVEV (reference sequence). Trimming at V came to 8 bases and at J to 6 bases, leaving 12 bases not matched to a gene. This CDR3 is CASGPRRGQSQPQHF. The CDR3 coding sequence is TGTGCCAGCGGCCCCCGCAGGGGGCAGAGTCAGCCCCAGCATTTT.

This chain joins TRBV2 and TRBJ1-5; no reliable D call. Between the trimmed V and J ends, which lost 2 bases and 15 bases, there was a span of 14 bases. The length of the CDR3 is 12 residues. Per germline, CDR1 SNHLY and CDR2 FYNNEI. CDR3 residues: CASSESRSIPHF. The DNA for the CDR3 is TGTGCCAGCAGTGAAAGTAGATCGATCCCGCATTTT.

The CDR3: CARSLEGSREQYF. The CDR3 DNA reads as TGTGCCAGAAGCTTAGAGGGTTCGCGGGAGCAGTACTTC. The chain links TRBV5-3 to TRBJ2-7, with D maybe TRBD2 (5 bases). TRBV5-3 is known as an ORF, though its function is uncertain. The CDR3 covers 13 residues. V lost 2 bases to trimming and J lost 7 bases, with 13 bases between them.

This chain joins TRBV28 and TRBJ1-4; D is perhaps TRBD1 (5 bases). The germline CDR1 and CDR2 sequences are MDHEN and SYDVKM. The V end was cut by 4 bases, the J end by 8 bases, with 14 bases between. The CDR3 is 14 amino acids. CDR3 amino acids: CASSYQGGREKLFF. CDR3 DNA: TGTGCCAGCAGTTATCAGGGCGGACGGGAAAAACTGTTTTTT.

The chain combines TRBV5-4 with TRBJ1-6; D is possibly TRBD1 (5 bases). The ends were cut back, 4 bases at V and 7 bases at J, with 15 bases in the middle. The CDR3 extends over 15 amino acids. The V gene's germline CDR1 is SGHNT and CDR2 YYREEE (reference sequence). The chain's CDR3 is CASSESGTSNSPLHF. As DNA, the CDR3 is TGTGCCAGCAGCGAATCCGGGACGTCGAATTCACCCCTCCACTTT. The entire variable domain, with the rest obtained from reference TRBV5-4 and TRBJ1-6, is as follows: ETGVTQSPTHLIKTRGQQVTLRCSSQSGHNTVSWYQQALGQGPQFIFQYYREEENGRGNFPPRFSGLQFPNYSSELNVNALELDDSALYLCASSESGTSNSPLHFGNGTRLTVT.

The V and J genes are TRBV30 and TRBJ1-5, with a possible D match to TRBD1 (5 bases). Trimming left V 0 bases short and J 9 bases short, with 21 bases between. In germline, CDR1 is GTSNPN, CDR2 SVGIG (reference sequence). The CDR3 contains 16 residues. The CDR3 DNA sequence: TGTGCCTGGAGTGTAACTGGACACTCGGGGCAAGGGCCCCAGCATTTT. It codes for CAWSVTGHSGQGPQHF.

In the case of this clone: In the same sample, other DNA sequences code for this CDR3. V usage is TRBV5-1 and J usage is TRBJ2-7; no clear D. The CDR3 sequence is 14 residues long. Germline values: CDR1 SGHRS, CDR2 YFSETQ. V shed 0 bases and J shed 0 bases, with 7 bases lying between them. This CDR3 is CASSLDGYSYEQYF. The CDR3 DNA sequence: TGCGCCAGCAGCTTGGACGGATACTCCTACGAGCAGTACTTC.